A selection of T cell receptor beta chains follows, all from one sample in a study of T cell changes during pregnancy in multiple sclerosis. Here immunoSEQ multiplex PCR was the method, and the copy in TCRdb shows in-frame clones only, minus some. The table includes under 30,000 clones, about nine tenths detected once. This specimen consisted of CD8+ T cells from peripheral blood mononuclear cells, obtained in the third trimester of pregnancy. These receptors originate from a female donor in good health, enrolled as a control in a pregnancy study. Both conserved end residues are part of each CDR3. The D gene is left open where the match is weak. Clone size is not always given. Where it is, it says once, few, many or a class for expanded clones.

j_call clone_size v_call d_call cdr3_nt cdr3_aa
TRBJ1-1 - TRBV6-6 TRBD1 TGTGCCAGCAGTTACCAGACAGGGTGGGCTGAAGCTTTCTTT CASSYQTGWAEAFF
TRBJ2-7 - TRBV27 TRBD1 TGTGCCAGCCGGGACAGTTCCTACGAGCAGTACTTC CASRDSSYEQYF
TRBJ1-2 once TRBV5-6 - TGTGCCAGCAGCTCTCAGGGTGACTATGGCTACACCTTC CASSSQGDYGYTF
TRBJ1-2 - TRBV6-5 TRBD1 TGTGCCAGCGGCGGACAGGGGGAAAATGTTGGCTACACCTTC CASGGQGENVGYTF
TRBJ2-3 - TRBV5-4 TRBD2 TGTGCCAGCAGCGGGTTCTCGGGGGGTCCCCATAGCACAGATACGCAGTATTTT CASSGFSGGPHSTDTQYF
TRBJ1-6 - TRBV7-9 - TGTGCCAGCAGCTTAGTACAGCCCAATTCACCCCTCCACTTT CASSLVQPNSPLHF
TRBJ1-1 few TRBV29-1 - TGCAGCGCCGAAGCCCCGAACACTGAAGCTTTCTTT CSAEAPNTEAFF
TRBJ1-1 - TRBV7-2 - TGTGCCAGCAGCCTCGGGACAGAAGCTTTCTTT CASSLGTEAFF
TRBJ2-1 - TRBV6-6 TRBD1 TGTGCCAGCAGTACCCCGGGACAGTACAATGAGCAGTTCTTC CASSTPGQYNEQFF
TRBJ1-3 - TRBV15 - TGTGCCACCAGCAGAGATATGAGCTCTGGAAACACCATATATTTT CATSRDMSSGNTIYF
TRBJ2-3 - TRBV19 - TGTGCCAGTAGTATCCCAGGGTGGGATACGCAGTATTTT CASSIPGWDTQYF
TRBJ2-5 - TRBV7-8 - TGTGCCAGCAGCTACGGAGGGCTCGAGACCCAGTACTTC CASSYGGLETQYF
TRBJ2-3 - TRBV20-1 TRBD2 TGCAGTGCTACTAGCGGGGGGGAACAGTATTTT CSATSGGEQYF
TRBJ2-7 - TRBV5-6 TRBD2 TGTGCCAGCAGCTCGGGACTAGCGGGCTACGAGCAGTACTTC CASSSGLAGYEQYF